This is a list of T cell receptor beta chains from one sample in a study of T cell responses to AZD1222 COVID-19 vaccine. The method was immunoSEQ multiplex PCR; TCRdb's version includes in-frame clones alone and lacks a portion of them. There are around 120,000 clones in the sample; 80% to 90% occur only once, and 3.5% to 5% lies in the top ten. Material: peripheral blood, obtained on day 0 of MenACWY control vaccination. The receptors come from an adult in good health. The CDR3 runs from the conserved cysteine through the conserved F or W. D genes are given only for firm matches. Not every row has a clone size; where given, it reads once, few, many or a size class.

TRBV19	TRBJ1-3	20	-	few	TGTGCCAGCCAACGGTTAGAAGGGTCCTCCCTTGCAAACTCTGGAAACACCATATATTTT	CASQRLEGSSLANSGNTIYF
TRBV27	TRBJ2-1	16	TRBD2	-	TGTGCCAGCAGAGCGGGACTAGCGGCCTCCTACAATGAGCAGTTCTTC	CASRAGLAASYNEQFF
TRBV19	TRBJ1-1	13	-	-	TGTGCCAGTAGTAGGAGGTCAAACACTGAAGCTTTCTTT	CASSRRSNTEAFF
TRBV3-1/TRBV3-2	TRBJ1-1	15	TRBD1	-	TGTGCCAGCAGCCCACGGGACAGGAGAACCACTGAAGCTTTCTTT	CASSPRDRRTTEAFF
TRBV27	TRBJ2-5	11	-	-	TGTGCCAGCAGTCCCTCGACAGCCCAGTACTTC	CASSPSTAQYF
TRBV5-1	TRBJ2-3	12	-	-	TGCGCCAGCAGCTTGGGGCAAAGTACGCAGTATTTT	CASSLGQSTQYF
TRBV4-3	TRBJ2-7	14	TRBD1	-	TGCGCCAGCAGTCCCGGGACAGGGGACTACGAGCAGTACTTC	CASSPGTGDYEQYF
TRBV3-1/TRBV3-2	TRBJ2-5	12	-	-	TGTGCCAGCAGCCAGGCCCAAGAGACCCAGTACTTC	CASSQAQETQYF
TRBV6-5	TRBJ1-5	14	-	-	TGTGCCAGCAGTCTTAGACAGAGTGGGCAGCCCCAGCATTTT	CASSLRQSGQPQHF
TRBV7-9	TRBJ1-3	14	-	-	TGTGCCAGCAGCTTAGTAAGCTCTGGAAACACCATATATTTT	CASSLVSSGNTIYF
TRBV7-9	TRBJ1-3	14	TRBD1	-	TGTGCCAGCAGCTCTGGACAGGTCGGGAACACCATATATTTT	CASSSGQVGNTIYF
TRBV4-3	TRBJ2-1	13	-	-	TGCGCCAGCAGCCAGGGACCCCCAAATGAGCAGTTCTTC	CASSQGPPNEQFF
TRBV6-2/TRBV6-3	TRBJ2-1	14	-	-	TGTGCCAGCAGTTTGCCCCGCGACTACAATGAGCAGTTCTTC	CASSLPRDYNEQFF
TRBV9	TRBJ1-2	15	-	-	TGTGCCAGCAGCCCTTTAGACAGAGCTAACTATGGCTACACCTTC	CASSPLDRANYGYTF
TRBV30	TRBJ1-1	13	-	-	TGTGCCTGGACCCCGGACAGGAACACTGAAGCTTTCTTT	CAWTPDRNTEAFF
TRBV18	TRBJ2-7	11	-	-	TGTGCCAGCTCACCCGGATACGAGCAGTACTTC	CASSPGYEQYF
TRBV18	TRBJ2-1	19	TRBD1	-	TGTGCCAGCTCACCGCGGAACAGGGGGCCCCCGTTCAGCTACAATGAGCAGTTCTTC	CASSPRNRGPPFSYNEQFF
TRBV28	TRBJ1-2	13	-	-	TGTGCCAGCAGTTTGGGGGGCGGCTATGGCTACACCTTC	CASSLGGGYGYTF
TRBV2	TRBJ2-3	16	TRBD2	few	TGTGCCAGCAGTACTCCGGGAGGACTCAACACAGATACGCAGTATTTT	CASSTPGGLNTDTQYF
TRBV28	TRBJ1-6	15	-	-	TGTGCCATCACCCCCGGGGGGCAGAGGCAATCACCCCTCCACTTT	CAITPGGQRQSPLHF
TRBV5-5	TRBJ1-5	16	TRBD1	few	TGTGCCAGCAGCTTGGGCTGGACAGGGGGCAATCAGCCCCAGCATTTT	CASSLGWTGGNQPQHF
TRBV4-2	TRBJ1-5	16	-	-	TGTGCCAGCAGCCAAGACCCCTACAGGGACACTCAGCCCCAGCATTTT	CASSQDPYRDTQPQHF
TRBV7-2	TRBJ2-7	14	-	-	TGTGCCAGCAGCTATACAGGGATAGTCTACGAGCAGTACTTC	CASSYTGIVYEQYF
TRBV11-2	TRBJ2-7	14	-	-	TGTGCCAGCATAGAATACGGTCCGAGCAGTAAGCAGTACTTC	CASIEYGPSSKQYF
TRBV6-2/TRBV6-3	TRBJ2-3	14	TRBD1	-	TGTGCCAGCAGTGGGACAGGGGGAGGCTTTACGCAGTATTTT	CASSGTGGGFTQYF
TRBV3-1/TRBV3-2	TRBJ2-7	13	TRBD1	-	TGTGCCAGCAGCCTCCCGACAGGGGGCGAGCAGTACTTC	CASSLPTGGEQYF
TRBV5-1	TRBJ1-6	14	TRBD1	few	TGCGCCAGCAGCGCGGGACAGGAGAATTCACCCCTCCACTTT	CASSAGQENSPLHF
TRBV6-6	TRBJ2-6	19	-	once	TGTGCCAGCAGTCGCGACGCACGAGAGAGCAGCTCTGGGGCCAACGTCCTGACTTTC	CASSRDARESSSGANVLTF